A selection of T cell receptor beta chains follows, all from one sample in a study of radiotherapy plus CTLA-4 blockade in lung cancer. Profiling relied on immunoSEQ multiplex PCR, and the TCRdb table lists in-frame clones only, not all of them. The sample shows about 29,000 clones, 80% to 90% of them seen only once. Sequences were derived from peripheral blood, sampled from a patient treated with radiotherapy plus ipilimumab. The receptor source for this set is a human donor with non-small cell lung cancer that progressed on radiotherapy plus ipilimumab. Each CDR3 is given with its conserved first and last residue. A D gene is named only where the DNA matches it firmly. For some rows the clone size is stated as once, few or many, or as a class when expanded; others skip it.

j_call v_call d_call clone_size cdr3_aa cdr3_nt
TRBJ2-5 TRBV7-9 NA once CASSLDTGRRETQYF TGTGCCAGCAGCTTGGACACTGGACGGCGGGAGACCCAGTACTTC
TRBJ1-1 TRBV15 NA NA CATSGLSLGGDSEAFF TGTGCCACCAGCGGACTGTCTCTGGGTGGTGATAGTGAAGCTTTCTTT
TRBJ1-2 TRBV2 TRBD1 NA CASSEALRDRDSYGYTF TGTGCCAGCAGTGAAGCGCTTCGGGACAGGGATTCCTATGGCTACACCTTC
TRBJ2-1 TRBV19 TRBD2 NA CASSIGGLELNEQFF TGTGCCAGTAGTATAGGGGGACTAGAGCTCAATGAGCAGTTCTTC
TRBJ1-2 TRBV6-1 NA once CASKAQMTQSYGYTF TGTGCCAGCAAAGCCCAAATGACACAAAGCTATGGCTACACCTTC
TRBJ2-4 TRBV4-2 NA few CASSRGEAENIQYF TGTGCCAGCAGCCGGGGGGAAGCTGAAAACATTCAGTACTTC
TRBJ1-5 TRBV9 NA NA CASSVGGTNQPQHF TGTGCCAGCAGCGTAGGAGGGACAAATCAGCCCCAGCATTTT
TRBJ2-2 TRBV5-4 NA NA CASSSPTQGNTGELFF TGTGCCAGCAGCTCTCCGACACAGGGGAACACCGGGGAGCTGTTTTTT
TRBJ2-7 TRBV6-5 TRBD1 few CASRWGQEGSYEQYF TGTGCCAGCAGATGGGGACAGGAGGGCTCCTACGAGCAGTACTTC
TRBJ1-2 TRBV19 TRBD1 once CASSIYEGAYGYTF TGTGCCAGTAGTATCTATGAGGGGGCCTATGGCTACACCTTC
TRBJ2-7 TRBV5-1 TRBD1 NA CASSRDSGTAYEQYF TGCGCCAGCAGCCGAGACTCAGGGACAGCCTACGAGCAGTACTTC
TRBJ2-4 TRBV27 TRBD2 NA CASSSPGGAGGGDWRKNIQYF TGTGCCAGCAGTTCCCCTGGGGGAGCGGGGGGCGGGGATTGGAGGAAAAACATTCAGTACTTC
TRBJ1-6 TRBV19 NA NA CASSIAGNRSPLHF TGTGCCAGTAGTATAGCAGGGAATAGATCACCCCTCCACTTT
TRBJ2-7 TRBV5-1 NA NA CASSLASAAYEQYF TGCGCCAGCAGCTTGGCTAGCGCCGCCTACGAGCAGTACTTC
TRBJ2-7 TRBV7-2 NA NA CASSQRRGEQYF TGTGCCAGCAGCCAGAGGAGGGGCGAGCAGTACTTC
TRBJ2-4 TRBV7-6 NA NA CASSESTVLAKNIQYF TGTGCCAGCAGCGAATCGACAGTGCTAGCCAAAAACATTCAGTACTTC
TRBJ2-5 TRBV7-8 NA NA CASSLEERETQYF TGTGCCAGCAGCTTAGAGGAGAGGGAGACCCAGTACTTC
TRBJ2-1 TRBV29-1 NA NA CSGEGGSAASSYNEQFF TGCAGCGGCGAGGGTGGGTCGGCGGCGAGCTCCTACAATGAGCAGTTCTTC